Below are 9 T cell receptor beta chains sequenced from a single sample in a study of blood T cell repertoires in COVID-19. Data came from immunoSEQ multiplex PCR; TCRdb stores just in-frame clones and leaves some out. Of under 250,000 clones in the sample, 90% to 95% were seen once. Source material: peripheral blood. These receptors came from a man between 60 and 75 years old with COVID-19, enrolled during active disease.

The chain couples TRBV27 to TRBJ1-2; TRBD1 matches 9 bases. After removal of 5 bases from V and 4 bases from J, the junction contained 8 bases not matched to a gene. The germline V gene has CDR1 MNHEY and CDR2 SMNVEV (reference sequence). This CDR3 spans 15 amino acids. The CDR3 is CASSPSTGGVYGYTF. CDR3 DNA: TGTGCCAGCAGTCCCTCAACAGGGGGCGTCTATGGCTACACCTTC.

This chain connects TRBV7-2 to TRBJ2-1; D gene uncertain. Per germline, CDR1 SGHTA and CDR2 FQGNSA. Trimming pared 6 bases from V and 9 bases from J, leaving 21 bases between. The CDR3 consists of 15 residues. For the CDR3, the DNA is TGTGCCAGCAGTAGAGGCGGTTCGACCTCCTTTGAGCAGTTCTTC. This encodes CASSRGGSTSFEQFF.

V and J are TRBV30 and TRBJ1-1; D possibly corresponds to TRBD1 (6 bases). Trimming shortened V by 4 bases and J by 1 base, and 10 bases separated the two germline ends. This CDR3 comprises 13 residues. Germline CDR1 and CDR2: GTSNPN and SVGIG (reference sequence). CDR3 in DNA: TGTGCCTGGATGGGGGACACGAACACTGAAGCTTTCTTT. Translated, it gives CAWMGDTNTEAFF.

This clone was observed once. The chain recombines TRBV6-5 with TRBJ1-5; no definite D call. Germline values: CDR1 MNHEY, CDR2 SVGAGI. Trimming shortened V by 8 bases and J by 1 base, and 12 bases separated the two germline ends. This CDR3 spans 14 amino acids. CDR3 DNA: TGTGCCAGCGACGGAGGCCGGAGCAATCAGCCCCAGCATTTT. It codes for CASDGGRSNQPQHF.

The chain is built from TRBV6-5 and TRBJ2-7; TRBD2 might be the D (5 bases). The length of the CDR3 is 15 residues. Trimming pared 8 bases from V and 6 bases from J, leaving 23 bases between. Germline loops: CDR1 MNHEY, CDR2 SVGAGI. In nucleotides, the CDR3 is TGTGCCAGCCGCCCCTTTGAGGGTACAGTGGGCGAGCAGTACTTC. Translation: CASRPFEGTVGEQYF.

The CDR3 DNA follows: TGTGCCAGCAGCTTATCCAGGGCCAGGGAGACCCAGTACTTC. Protein product: CASSLSRARETQYF. The chain joins TRBV11-2 to TRBJ2-5; tentative D call: TRBD1 (5 bases). There are 14 residues in the CDR3. Germline lookup yields CDR1 SGHAT and CDR2 FQNNGV. Trimming cost V 2 bases and J 5 bases, with 12 bases left between them.

The chain recombines TRBV7-2 with TRBJ2-6, with D possibly matching TRBD2 (5 bases). The CDR3 sequence is 17 residues long. Per germline, CDR1 SGHTA and CDR2 FQGNSA. Trimming stripped 1 base from V and 0 bases from J, with 10 bases between. The CDR3 reads CASSLVGVRSGANVLTF. For the CDR3, the DNA is TGTGCCAGCAGCTTAGTCGGGGTCCGCTCTGGGGCCAACGTCCTGACTTTC.

In regard to this clone: Other nucleotide sequences from this sample produce the same CDR3. The chain links TRBV11-2 to TRBJ1-1; possibly TRBD1 for D (6 bases). This CDR3 is built from 14 residues. Germline V gives CDR1 SGHAT, CDR2 FQNNGV. Trimming left V 1 base short and J 5 bases short, with 11 bases between. For the CDR3, the DNA is TGTGCCAGCAGCTTAGGTCAGGGGAATACTGAAGCTTTCTTT. Protein product: CASSLGQGNTEAFF.

The chain joins TRBV7-3 to TRBJ2-3; D unresolved. The CDR3 covers 16 residues. V was cut by 5 bases and J by 0 bases, with 15 bases left in between. Germline V gene lookup returns CDR1 SGHTA and CDR2 FQGTGA. DNA of the CDR3: TGTGCCAGCAGCGCCCACTTGGTTGCTAGCACAGATACGCAGTATTTT. Translating gives CASSAHLVASTDTQYF.